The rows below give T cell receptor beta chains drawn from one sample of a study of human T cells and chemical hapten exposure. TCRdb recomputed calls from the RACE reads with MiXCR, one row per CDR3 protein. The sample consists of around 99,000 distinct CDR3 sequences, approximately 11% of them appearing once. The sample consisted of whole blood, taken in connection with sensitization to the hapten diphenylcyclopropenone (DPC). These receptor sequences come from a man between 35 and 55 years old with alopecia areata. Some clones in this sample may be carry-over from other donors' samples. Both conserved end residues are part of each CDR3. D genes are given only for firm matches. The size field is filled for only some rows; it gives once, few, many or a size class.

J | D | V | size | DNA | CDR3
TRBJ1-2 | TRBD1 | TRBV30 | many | TGTGCCTGGAGATACGGACAGGGGCGGGATGGCTACACCTTC | CAWRYGQGRDGYTF
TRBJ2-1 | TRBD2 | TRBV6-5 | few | TGTGCCAGCAGTTACGACCTAGCGGGGGCACTACGGGGTGAGCAGTTCTTC | CASSYDLAGALRGEQFF
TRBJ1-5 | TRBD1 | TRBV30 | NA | TGTGCCTGGAGTGTGGCAGGGGGTTGGCCCCAGCATTTT | CAWSVAGGWPQHF
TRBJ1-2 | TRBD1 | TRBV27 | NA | TGTGCCAGCAGTTCCGGGACAGGGGTGTATGGCTACACCTTC | CASSSGTGVYGYTF
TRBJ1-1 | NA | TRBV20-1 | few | TGCAGTGCTAGAGATCCTTTTATCATGAACACTGAAGCTTTCTTT | CSARDPFIMNTEAFF
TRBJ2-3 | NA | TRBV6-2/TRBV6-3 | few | TGTGCCAGCCACAGGGCGGGAACAGATACGCAGTATTTT | CASHRAGTDTQYF
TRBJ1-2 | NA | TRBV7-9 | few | TGTGCCAGCAGCTTTGCAGCCTACTATGGCTACACCTTC | CASSFAAYYGYTF
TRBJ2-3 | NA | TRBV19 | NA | TGTGCCAGTAGTATTACAGGAGATTCCACAGATACGCAGTATTTT | CASSITGDSTDTQYF
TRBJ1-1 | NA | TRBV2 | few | TGTGCCAGCAGTGAACAGGGGTTGACTGAAGCTTTCTTT | CASSEQGLTEAFF
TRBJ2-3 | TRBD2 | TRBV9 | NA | TGTGCCAGCAGTTTTACTAGCGGGAGAACAGATACGCAGTATTTT | CASSFTSGRTDTQYF
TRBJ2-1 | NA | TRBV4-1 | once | TGCGCCAGCAGCCAAGGGACGATCAACAATGAGCAGTTCTTC | CASSQGTINNEQFF
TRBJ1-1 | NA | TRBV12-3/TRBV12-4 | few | TGTGCCAGCAGACGGGGGGCTGAAGCTTTCTTT | CASRRGAEAFF